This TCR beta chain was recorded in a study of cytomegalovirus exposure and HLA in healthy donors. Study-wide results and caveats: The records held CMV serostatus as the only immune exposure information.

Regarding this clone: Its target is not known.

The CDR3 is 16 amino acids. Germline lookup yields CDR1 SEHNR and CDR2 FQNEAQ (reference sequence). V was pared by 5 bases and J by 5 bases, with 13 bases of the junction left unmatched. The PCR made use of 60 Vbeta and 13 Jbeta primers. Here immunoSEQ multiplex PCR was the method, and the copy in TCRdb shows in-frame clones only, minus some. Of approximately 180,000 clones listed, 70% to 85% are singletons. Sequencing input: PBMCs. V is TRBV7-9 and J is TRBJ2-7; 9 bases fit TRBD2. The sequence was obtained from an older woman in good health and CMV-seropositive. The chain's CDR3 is CASSSASGISVHEQYF. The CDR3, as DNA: TGTGCCAGCAGCAGTGCTAGCGGGATATCCGTCCACGAGCAGTACTTC.